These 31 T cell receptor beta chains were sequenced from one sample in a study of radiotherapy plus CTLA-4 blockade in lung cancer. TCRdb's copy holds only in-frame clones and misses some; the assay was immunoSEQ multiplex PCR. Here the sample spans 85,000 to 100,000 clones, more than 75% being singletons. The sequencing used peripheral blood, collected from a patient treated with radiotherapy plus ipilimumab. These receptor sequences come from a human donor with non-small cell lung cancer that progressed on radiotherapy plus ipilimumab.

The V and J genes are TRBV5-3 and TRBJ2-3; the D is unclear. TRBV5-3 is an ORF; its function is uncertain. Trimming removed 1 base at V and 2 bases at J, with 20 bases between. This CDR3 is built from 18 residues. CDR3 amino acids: CARSLRVGRHPLTDTQYF. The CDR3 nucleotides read TGTGCCAGAAGCTTGAGGGTCGGGCGTCACCCTCTCACAGATACGCAGTATTTT.

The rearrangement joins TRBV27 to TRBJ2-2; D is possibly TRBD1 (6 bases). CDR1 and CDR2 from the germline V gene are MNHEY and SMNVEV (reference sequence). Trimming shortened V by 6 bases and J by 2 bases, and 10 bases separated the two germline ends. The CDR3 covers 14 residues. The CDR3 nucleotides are TGTGCCAGCAGGCGGACAGCCAACACCGGGGAGCTGTTTTTT. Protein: CASRRTANTGELFF.

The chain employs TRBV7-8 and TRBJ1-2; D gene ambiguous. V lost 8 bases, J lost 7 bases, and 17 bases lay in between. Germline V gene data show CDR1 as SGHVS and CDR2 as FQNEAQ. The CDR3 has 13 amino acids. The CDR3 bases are TGTGCCAGCGGCCTGGAAGGGAATGGTGGCTACACCTTC. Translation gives CASGLEGNGGYTF.

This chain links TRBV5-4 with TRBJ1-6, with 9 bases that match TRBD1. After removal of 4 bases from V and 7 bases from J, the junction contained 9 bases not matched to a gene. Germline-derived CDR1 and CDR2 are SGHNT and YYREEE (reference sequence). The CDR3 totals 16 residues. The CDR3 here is CASSVLQGAGNSPLHF. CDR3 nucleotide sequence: TGTGCCAGCAGCGTTTTACAGGGGGCAGGAAATTCACCCCTCCACTTT.

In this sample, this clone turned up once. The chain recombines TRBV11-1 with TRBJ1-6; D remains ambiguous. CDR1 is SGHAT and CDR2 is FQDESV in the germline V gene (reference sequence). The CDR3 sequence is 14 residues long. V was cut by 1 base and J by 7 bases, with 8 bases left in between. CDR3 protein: CASSLGFGNSPLHF. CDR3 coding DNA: TGTGCCAGCAGCTTAGGGTTCGGGAATTCACCCCTCCACTTT.

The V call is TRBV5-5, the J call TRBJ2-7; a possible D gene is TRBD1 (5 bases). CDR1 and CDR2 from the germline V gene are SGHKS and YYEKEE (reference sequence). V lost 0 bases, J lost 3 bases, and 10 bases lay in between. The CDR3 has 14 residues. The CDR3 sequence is CASSLGQFSYEQYF. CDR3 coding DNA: TGTGCCAGCAGCTTGGGACAGTTTAGCTACGAGCAGTACTTC. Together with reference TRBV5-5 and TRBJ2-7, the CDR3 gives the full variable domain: DAGVTQSPTHLIKTRGQQVTLRCSPISGHKSVSWYQQVLGQGPQFIFQYYEKEERGRGNFPDRFSARQFPNYSSELNVNALLLGDSALYLCASSLGQFSYEQYFGPGTRLTVT.

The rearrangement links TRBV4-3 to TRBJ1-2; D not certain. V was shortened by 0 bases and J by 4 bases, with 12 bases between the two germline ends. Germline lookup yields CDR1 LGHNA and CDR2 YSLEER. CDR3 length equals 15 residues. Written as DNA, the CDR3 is TGCGCCAGCAGCCAAGATCAAAACCCCACCTATGGCTACACCTTC. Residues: CASSQDQNPTYGYTF.

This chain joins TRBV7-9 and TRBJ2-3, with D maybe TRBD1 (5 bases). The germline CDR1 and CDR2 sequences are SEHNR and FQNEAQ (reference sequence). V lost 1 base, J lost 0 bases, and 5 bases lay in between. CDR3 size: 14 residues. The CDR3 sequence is CASSLDRSTDTQYF. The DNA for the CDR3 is TGTGCCAGCAGCTTAGACAGGAGCACAGATACGCAGTATTTT.

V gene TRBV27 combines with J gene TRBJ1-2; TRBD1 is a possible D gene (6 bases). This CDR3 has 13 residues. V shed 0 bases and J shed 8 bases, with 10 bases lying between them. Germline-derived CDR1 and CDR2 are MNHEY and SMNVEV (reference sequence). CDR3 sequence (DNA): TGTGCCAGCAGTTTATCAGGGGGGCTCGGCTACACCTTC. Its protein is CASSLSGGLGYTF.

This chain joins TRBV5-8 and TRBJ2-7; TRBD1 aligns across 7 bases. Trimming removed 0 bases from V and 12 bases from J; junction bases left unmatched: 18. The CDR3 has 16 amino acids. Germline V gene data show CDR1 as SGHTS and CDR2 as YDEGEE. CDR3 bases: TGTGCCAGCAGCTTGGTTTTTGGTCGGACAGGCGGCCAGCGGTACTTC. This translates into CASSLVFGRTGGQRYF.

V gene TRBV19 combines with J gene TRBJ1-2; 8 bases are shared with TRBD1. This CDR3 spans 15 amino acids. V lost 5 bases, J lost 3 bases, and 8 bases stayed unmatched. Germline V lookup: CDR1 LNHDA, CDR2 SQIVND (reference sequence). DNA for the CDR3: TGTGCCAGTAGTCCCTCACAGGGGGAGTACTATGGCTACACCTTC. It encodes CASSPSQGEYYGYTF.

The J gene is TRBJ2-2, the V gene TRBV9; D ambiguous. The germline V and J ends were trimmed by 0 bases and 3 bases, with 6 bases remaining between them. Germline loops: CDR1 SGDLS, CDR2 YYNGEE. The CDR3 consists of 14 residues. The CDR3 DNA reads TGTGCCAGCAGCGTAGAAGTCGACACCGGGGAGCTGTTTTTT. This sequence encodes CASSVEVDTGELFF.

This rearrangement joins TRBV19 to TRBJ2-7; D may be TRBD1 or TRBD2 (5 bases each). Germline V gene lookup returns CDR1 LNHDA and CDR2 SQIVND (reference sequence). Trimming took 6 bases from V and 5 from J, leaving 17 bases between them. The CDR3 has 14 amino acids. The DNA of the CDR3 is TGTGCCAGTAGCTCCGGGAAGGGGAGCCACGAGCAGTACTTC. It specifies CASSSGKGSHEQYF.

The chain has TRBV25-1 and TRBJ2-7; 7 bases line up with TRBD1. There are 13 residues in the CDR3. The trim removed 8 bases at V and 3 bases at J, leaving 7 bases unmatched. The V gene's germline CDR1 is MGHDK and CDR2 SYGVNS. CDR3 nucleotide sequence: TGTGCCAGCCGAGGACAGGACCACTACGAGCAGTACTTC. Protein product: CASRGQDHYEQYF.

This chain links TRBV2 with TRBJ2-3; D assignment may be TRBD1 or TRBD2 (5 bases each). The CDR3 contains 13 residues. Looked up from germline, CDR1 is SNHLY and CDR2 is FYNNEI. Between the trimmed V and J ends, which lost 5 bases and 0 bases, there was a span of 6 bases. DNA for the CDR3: TGTGCCAGCAGTAGGGACAGCACAGATACGCAGTATTTT. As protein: CASSRDSTDTQYF.

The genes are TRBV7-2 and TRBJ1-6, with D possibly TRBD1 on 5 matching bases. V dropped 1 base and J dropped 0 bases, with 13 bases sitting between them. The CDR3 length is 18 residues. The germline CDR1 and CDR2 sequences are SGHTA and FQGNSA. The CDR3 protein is CASSLGAPGSSYNSPLHF. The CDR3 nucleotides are TGTGCCAGCAGCTTAGGGGCCCCAGGGAGCTCCTATAATTCACCCCTCCACTTT.

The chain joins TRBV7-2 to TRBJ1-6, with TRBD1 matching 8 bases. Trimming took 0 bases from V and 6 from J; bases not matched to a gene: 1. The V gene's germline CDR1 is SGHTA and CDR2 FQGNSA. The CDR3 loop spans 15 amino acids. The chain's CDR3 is CASSLAGTGNSPLHF. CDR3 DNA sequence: TGTGCCAGCAGCTTAGCTGGGACAGGTAATTCACCCCTCCACTTT.

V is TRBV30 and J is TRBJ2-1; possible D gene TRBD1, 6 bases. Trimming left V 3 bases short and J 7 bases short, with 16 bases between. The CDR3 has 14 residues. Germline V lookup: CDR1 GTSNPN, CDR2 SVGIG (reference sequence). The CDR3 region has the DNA TGTGCCTGGAGGATAACAGGGTGGAAGAATGAGCAGTTCTTC. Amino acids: CAWRITGWKNEQFF.

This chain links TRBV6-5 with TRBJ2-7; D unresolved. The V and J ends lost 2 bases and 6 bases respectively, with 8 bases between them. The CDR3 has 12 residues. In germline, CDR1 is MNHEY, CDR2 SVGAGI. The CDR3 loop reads CASSYPLGEQYF. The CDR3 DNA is TGTGCCAGCAGTTACCCCCTGGGCGAGCAGTACTTC.

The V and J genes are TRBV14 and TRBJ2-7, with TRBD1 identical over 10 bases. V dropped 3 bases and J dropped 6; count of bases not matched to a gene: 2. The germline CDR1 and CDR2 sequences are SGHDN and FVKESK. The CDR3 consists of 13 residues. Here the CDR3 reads CASSHRTGGEQYF. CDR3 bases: TGTGCCAGCAGCCACCGGACAGGGGGCGAGCAGTACTTC. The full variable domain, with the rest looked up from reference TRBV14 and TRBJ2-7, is EAGVTQFPSHSVIEKGQTVTLRCDPISGHDNLYWYRRVMGKEIKFLLHFVKESKQDESGMPNNRFLAERTGGTYSTLKVQPAELEDSGVYFCASSHRTGGEQYFGPGTRLTVT.

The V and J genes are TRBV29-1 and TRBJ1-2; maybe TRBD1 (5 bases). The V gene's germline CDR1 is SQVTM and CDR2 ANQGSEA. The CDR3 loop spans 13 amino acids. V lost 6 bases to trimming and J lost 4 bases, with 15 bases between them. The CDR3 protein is CSVDFQGLYGYTF. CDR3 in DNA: TGCAGCGTGGACTTTCAGGGTCTCTATGGCTACACCTTC.

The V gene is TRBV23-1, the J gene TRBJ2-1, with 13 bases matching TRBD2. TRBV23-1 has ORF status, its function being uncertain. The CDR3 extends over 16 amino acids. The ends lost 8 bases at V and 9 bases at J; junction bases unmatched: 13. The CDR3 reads CASPPPPLAGGGEQFF. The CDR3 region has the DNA TGCGCCAGCCCTCCCCCCCCACTAGCGGGAGGGGGTGAGCAGTTCTTC.

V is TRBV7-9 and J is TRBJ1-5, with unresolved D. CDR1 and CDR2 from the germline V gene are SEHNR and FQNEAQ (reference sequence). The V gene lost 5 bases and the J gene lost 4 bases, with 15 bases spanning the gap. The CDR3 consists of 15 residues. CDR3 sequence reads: CASSPLGLGNQPQHF. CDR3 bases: TGTGCCAGCAGCCCCTTGGGTTTGGGTAATCAGCCCCAGCATTTT.

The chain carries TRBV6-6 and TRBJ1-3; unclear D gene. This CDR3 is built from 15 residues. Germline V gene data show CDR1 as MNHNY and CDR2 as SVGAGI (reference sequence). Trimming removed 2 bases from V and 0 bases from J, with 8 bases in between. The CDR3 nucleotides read TGTGCCAGCAGTTACCCGGCAGCCTCTGGAAACACCATATATTTT. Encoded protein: CASSYPAASGNTIYF.

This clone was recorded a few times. The CDR3 region is CASTQDRGQAEAFF. CDR3 sequence (DNA): TGTGCCAGTACCCAGGACAGGGGGCAGGCTGAAGCTTTCTTT. This chain uses TRBV19 with TRBJ1-1, with TRBD1 matching over 11 bases. Germline assignment: CDR1 LNHDA and CDR2 SQIVND (reference sequence). This CDR3 is built from 14 residues. V lost 7 bases, J lost 6 bases, and 7 bases stayed unmatched.

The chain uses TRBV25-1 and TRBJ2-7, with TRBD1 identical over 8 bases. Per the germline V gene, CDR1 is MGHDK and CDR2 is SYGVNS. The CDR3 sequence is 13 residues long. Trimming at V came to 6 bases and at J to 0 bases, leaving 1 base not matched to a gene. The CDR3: CASRGQASYEQYF. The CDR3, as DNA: TGTGCCAGCAGGGGACAGGCCTCCTACGAGCAGTACTTC.

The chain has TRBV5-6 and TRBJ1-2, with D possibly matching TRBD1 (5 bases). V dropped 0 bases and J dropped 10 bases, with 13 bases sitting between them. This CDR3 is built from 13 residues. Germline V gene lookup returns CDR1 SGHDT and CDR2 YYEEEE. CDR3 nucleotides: TGTGCCAGCAGCTTGGGGGTACAGGATCTCTACACCTTC. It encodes CASSLGVQDLYTF. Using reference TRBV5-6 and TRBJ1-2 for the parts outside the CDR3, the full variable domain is DAGVTQSPTHLIKTRGQQVTLRCSPKSGHDTVSWYQQALGQGPQFIFQYYEEEERQRGNFPDRFSGHQFPNYSSELNVNALLLGDSALYLCASSLGVQDLYTFGSGTRLTVV.

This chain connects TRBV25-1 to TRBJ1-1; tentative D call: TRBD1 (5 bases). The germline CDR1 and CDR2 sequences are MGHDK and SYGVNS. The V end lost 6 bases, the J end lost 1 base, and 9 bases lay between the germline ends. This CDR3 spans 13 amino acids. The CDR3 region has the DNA TGTGCCAGCAGAGGACACCGGAACACTGAAGCTTTCTTT. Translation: CASRGHRNTEAFF. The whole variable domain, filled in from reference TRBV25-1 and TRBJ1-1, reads EADIYQTPRYLVIGTGKKITLECSQTMGHDKMYWYQQDPGMELHLIHYSYGVNSTEKGDLSSESTVSRIRTEHFPLTLESARPSHTSQYLCASRGHRNTEAFFGQGTRLTVV.

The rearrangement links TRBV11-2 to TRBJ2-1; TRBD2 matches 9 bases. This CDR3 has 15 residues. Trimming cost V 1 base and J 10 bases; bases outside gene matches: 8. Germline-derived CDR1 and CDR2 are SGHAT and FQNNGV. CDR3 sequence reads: CASSLGREGHREQFF. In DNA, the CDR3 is TGTGCCAGCAGCTTAGGGCGGGAGGGCCACCGAGAGCAGTTCTTC.

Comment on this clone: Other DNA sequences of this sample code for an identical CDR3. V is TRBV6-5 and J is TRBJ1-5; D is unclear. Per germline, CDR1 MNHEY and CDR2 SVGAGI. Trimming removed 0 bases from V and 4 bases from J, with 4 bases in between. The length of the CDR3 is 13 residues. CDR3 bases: TGTGCCAGCAGTTACTCGAGGAATCAGCCCCAGCATTTT. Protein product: CASSYSRNQPQHF.

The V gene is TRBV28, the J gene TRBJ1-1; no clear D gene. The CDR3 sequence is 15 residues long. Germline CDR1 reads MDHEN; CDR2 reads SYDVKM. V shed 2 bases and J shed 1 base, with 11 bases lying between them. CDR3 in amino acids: CASSLTHSRNTEAFF. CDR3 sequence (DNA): TGTGCCAGCAGTTTAACCCACAGTAGGAACACTGAAGCTTTCTTT.